The next 32 T cell receptor beta chains were all read from a single sample in a study of identical twins. In TCRdb, the 5' RACE reads were re-called with MiXCR into one record per CDR3 protein. The data show fewer than 650,000 distinct CDR3 sequences, roughly 9.9% seen once. The sample was also linked to a second study, of yellow fever vaccine responses in identical twins.

The specimen was PBMCs. The receptors originated from a woman in her late teens or twenties in good health.

The genes are TRBV4-2 and TRBJ1-5, with D possibly TRBD1 on 5 matching bases. Trimming shortened V by 1 base and J by 7 bases, and 11 bases separated the two germline ends. The CDR3 runs to 14 residues. The germline gives CDR1 LGHNA, CDR2 YNFKEQ. CDR3 nucleotides: TGTGCCAGCAGCCAAGGAGGGGTCGAGCAGCCCCAGCATTTT. It encodes CASSQGGVEQPQHF.

V is TRBV18 and J is TRBJ1-3, with a possible D match to TRBD1 (6 bases). With 3 bases removed from V and 0 bases from J, the gap between germline ends came to 15 bases. CDR1 is KGHSH, CDR2 LQKENI, per germline. The CDR3 runs 17 residues. The CDR3 bases are TGTGCCAGCTCACCCTTTTCCGACAGGATCTCTGGAAACACCATATATTTT. Encoded protein: CASSPFSDRISGNTIYF.

This clonotype was found many times. This chain joins TRBV20-1 and TRBJ2-1, with TRBD1 matching 8 bases. The CDR3 totals 14 residues. After removal of 5 bases from V and 4 bases from J, the junction contained 7 bases not matched to a gene. In germline, CDR1 is DFQATT, CDR2 SNEGSKA (reference sequence). The CDR3 DNA reads as TGCAGTGCTCCAGGACAGGGACTGTACAATGAGCAGTTCTTC. It encodes CSAPGQGLYNEQFF.

The table lists this clonotype with a few counts. This chain links TRBV7-2 with TRBJ2-5; TRBD1 might be the D (5 bases). V was pared by 5 bases and J by 1 base, with 11 bases between. The V gene's germline CDR1 is SGHTA and CDR2 FQGNSA. The CDR3 length is 14 residues. The CDR3 sequence is CASSARQFQETQYF. The CDR3 nucleotides are TGTGCCAGCAGCGCCCGACAGTTCCAAGAGACCCAGTACTTC.

The table lists this clonotype with a few counts. The chain recombines TRBV9 with TRBJ2-3; 8 bases map to TRBD2. Germline V gives CDR1 SGDLS, CDR2 YYNGEE. J gave up 2 bases and V 1 base, and 6 bases lay outside the gene matches. CDR3 length: 16 amino acids. The chain's CDR3 is CASSVSGGGHTDTQYF. The CDR3 bases are TGTGCCAGCAGCGTAAGTGGCGGGGGGCACACAGATACGCAGTATTTT.

The V and J genes are TRBV3-1 and TRBJ2-3; 11 nucleotides align to TRBD1. J gave up 4 bases and V 4 bases, and 4 bases lay outside the gene matches. CDR1 and CDR2 (germline): LGHDT, YNNKEL (reference sequence). The CDR3 runs to 15 residues. CDR3 sequence reads: CASSPGQGEADTQYF. The CDR3 nucleotides are TGTGCCAGCAGCCCGGGACAGGGGGAAGCAGATACGCAGTATTTT.

This clonotype was seen only a few times. V is TRBV7-2 and J is TRBJ1-5; tentatively, D is TRBD1 (5 bases). CDR1 SGHTA and CDR2 FQGNSA come from the germline V gene. V was trimmed by 5 bases and J by 7 bases, leaving 15 bases between them. CDR3 length: 14 residues. CDR3 sequence: CASSHPDSYQPQHF. Written as DNA, the CDR3 is TGTGCCAGCAGCCACCCCGACAGCTACCAGCCCCAGCATTTT.

The chain is built from TRBV5-1 and TRBJ2-3, with 7 bases identical to TRBD1. Unmatched junction bases numbered 6, after V lost 0 bases and J lost 5 bases. Germline V gives CDR1 SGHRS, CDR2 YFSETQ. The CDR3 contains 15 residues. For the CDR3, the DNA is TGCGCCAGCAGCTTGGTCAGGGCAGGGGGAGATACGCAGTATTTT. Amino acid sequence: CASSLVRAGGDTQYF.

The chain employs TRBV5-4 and TRBJ2-3, with 7 bases aligning to TRBD1. The CDR3 loop spans 16 amino acids. The V segment lost 4 bases and the J segment 0 bases; nucleotides outside the gene matches: 8. Germline V gene data show CDR1 as SGHNT and CDR2 as YYREEE (reference sequence). Here the CDR3 DNA reads TGTGCCAGCAGCCCCCGACGGACAGGAAGCACAGATACGCAGTATTTT. This encodes CASSPRRTGSTDTQYF.

This clonotype was found many times. V is TRBV20-1 and J is TRBJ1-1; no definite D call. This CDR3 contains 10 residues. V was shortened by 0 bases and J by 6 bases, with 2 bases between the two germline ends. Per the germline V gene, CDR1 is DFQATT and CDR2 is SNEGSKA (reference sequence). The CDR3 spells CSAREPEAFF. The DNA of the CDR3 is TGCAGTGCTAGAGAACCTGAAGCTTTCTTT.

This clonotype was observed at least ten times. The chain couples TRBV24-1 to TRBJ2-3; 9 bases are shared with TRBD1. The V and J ends lost 7 bases and 5 bases, in that order; junction bases with no gene match: 9. The germline V gene encodes CDR1 KGHDR and CDR2 SFDVKD. The CDR3 extends over 15 amino acids. Here the CDR3 reads CATSRGQGTGDTQYF. Here the CDR3 DNA reads TGTGCCACCAGCAGAGGACAGGGGACGGGAGATACGCAGTATTTT.

This chain uses TRBV6-2 or TRBV6-3 with TRBJ1-1; no firm D call. The CDR3 runs 12 residues. Trimming cost V 8 bases and J 5 bases, with 12 bases left between them. Per the germline V gene, CDR1 is MNHEY and CDR2 is SVGEGT. CDR3 loop: CASWISETEAFF. The CDR3 DNA sequence: TGTGCCAGCTGGATTAGCGAGACTGAAGCTTTCTTT.

In this sample, this clonotype turned up many times. The chain joins TRBV28 to TRBJ2-3; D ambiguous. Germline V gene data show CDR1 as MDHEN and CDR2 as SYDVKM. Trimming removed 3 bases at V and 1 base at J, with 8 bases between. This CDR3 is 14 amino acids long. CDR3 sequence: CASSLLARTDTQYF. For the CDR3, the DNA is TGTGCCAGCAGTTTGTTAGCTCGCACAGATACGCAGTATTTT.

This clonotype occurred a few times. The chain recombines TRBV27 with TRBJ2-3, with TRBD2 matching over 8 bases. The CDR3 contains 14 residues. Germline V lookup: CDR1 MNHEY, CDR2 SMNVEV (reference sequence). V was clipped by 5 bases and J by 5 bases; unmatched bases: 6. The CDR3 loop is CASSEAGAVDTQYF. In DNA form, the CDR3 reads TGTGCCAGCAGTGAAGCGGGAGCGGTAGATACGCAGTATTTT.

There are many counts of this clonotype. The chain couples TRBV12-3 or TRBV12-4 to TRBJ2-2; D gene unclear. Trimming took 6 bases from V and 6 from J, leaving 11 bases between them. There are 13 residues in the CDR3. In DNA form, the CDR3 reads TGTGCCAGCAGACCTCCACCGTCCGGGGAGCTGTTTTTT. Protein sequence: CASRPPPSGELFF.

This clonotype occurred many times. V is TRBV5-1 and J is TRBJ2-3; 8 positions agree with TRBD2. The junction had 11 bases not matched to a gene; V was cut back by 3 bases and J by 8 bases. CDR1 is SGHRS and CDR2 is YFSETQ in the germline V gene. CDR3 size: 15 residues. In DNA, the CDR3 is TGCGCCAGCAGCTCCCGAGCGGGGGAAGGAGTTACGCAGTATTTT. It yields the protein CASSSRAGEGVTQYF. The variable domain in full, completed from reference TRBV5-1 and TRBJ2-3, reads KAGVTQTPRYLIKTRGQQVTLSCSPISGHRSVSWYQQTPGQGLQFLFEYFSETQRNKGNFPGRFSGRQFSNSRSEMNVSTLELGDSALYLCASSSRAGEGVTQYFGPGTRLTVL.

Points on this clonotype: A junction boundary mismatches the germline segment, possibly from a read error. V usage is TRBV27 and J usage is TRBJ2-1, with D perhaps matching TRBD2 (6 bases). Germline V gene data show CDR1 as MNHEY and CDR2 as SMNVEV (reference sequence). The CDR3 spans 16 residues. CDR3 in amino acids: CTSSPFEGGPYNEQFF. The CDR3 region has the DNA TGCACCAGCAGCCCCTTCGAGGGAGGACCGTACAATGAGCAGTTCTTC.

This chain links TRBV20-1 with TRBJ2-5; 8 bases fit TRBD2. The junction had 14 bases not matched to a gene; V was cut back by 5 bases and J by 0 bases. This CDR3 region has 17 residues. CDR1 DFQATT and CDR2 SNEGSKA come from the germline V gene (reference sequence). The CDR3 reads CSASETHRSGNQETQYF. The CDR3 DNA is TGCAGTGCTTCTGAGACCCACCGTAGCGGGAACCAAGAGACCCAGTACTTC.

There are a few counts of this clonotype. The chain is built from TRBV4-1 and TRBJ2-5, with TRBD2 matching 10 bases. The germline V gene encodes CDR1 MGHRA and CDR2 YSYEKL. The CDR3 loop spans 19 amino acids. Trimming took 2 bases from V and 2 from J; bases not matched to a gene: 14. The chain's CDR3 is CASSQRGLAGASDQETQYF. The CDR3 DNA follows: TGCGCCAGCAGCCAACGTGGGCTAGCGGGGGCGTCAGATCAAGAGACCCAGTACTTC.

J is TRBJ2-3 and V is TRBV25-1, with D perhaps TRBD1 or TRBD2 (5 bases each). The CDR3 has 16 residues. Germline values: CDR1 MGHDK, CDR2 SYGVNS. V dropped 6 bases and J dropped 4 bases, with 20 bases sitting between them. The CDR3 is CASSRGRNVGADTQYF. In DNA form, the CDR3 reads TGTGCCAGCAGCCGGGGCCGAAACGTGGGTGCAGATACGCAGTATTTT.

This clonotype has just a few counts. The chain combines TRBV7-2 with TRBJ2-1, with 8 nucleotides matching TRBD2. The CDR3 totals 16 residues. Germline CDR1 and CDR2: SGHTA and FQGNSA. Unmatched junction bases numbered 7, after V lost 2 bases and J lost 4 bases. The CDR3 DNA sequence: TGTGCCAGCAGCTTAACAGCGACTAGCGTATACAATGAGCAGTTCTTC. Amino acid sequence: CASSLTATSVYNEQFF.

This clonotype was recorded a few times. The V and J genes are TRBV13 and TRBJ2-7; 13 bases fit TRBD2. The J segment lost 6 bases and the V segment lost 10 bases, leaving 6 bases of the junction unmatched. The CDR3 consists of 13 residues. Germline values: CDR1 PRHDT, CDR2 FYEKMQ (reference sequence). CDR3: CATGTSGDREQYF. CDR3 bases: TGTGCCACCGGGACTAGCGGGGACCGCGAGCAGTACTTC.

This clonotype has ten or more counts. The genes are TRBV5-1 and TRBJ1-4; D may be TRBD1 (6 bases). This CDR3 contains 15 residues. V lost 3 bases, J lost 10 bases, and 19 bases lay in between. CDR1 is SGHRS, CDR2 YFSETQ, per germline. The CDR3 here is CASSSESGAVGKLFF. CDR3 nucleotide sequence: TGCGCCAGCAGCTCCGAGTCAGGGGCCGTGGGAAAACTGTTTTTT. Full variable domain (missing parts from reference TRBV5-1 and TRBJ1-4): KAGVTQTPRYLIKTRGQQVTLSCSPISGHRSVSWYQQTPGQGLQFLFEYFSETQRNKGNFPGRFSGRQFSNSRSEMNVSTLELGDSALYLCASSSESGAVGKLFFGSGTQLSVL.

This clonotype was detected ten times or more. The CDR3 spells CATSLTSGTSDEQYF. DNA for the CDR3: TGTGCCACCAGTCTTACTAGCGGCACAAGTGACGAGCAGTACTTC. The chain is built from TRBV15 and TRBJ2-7; 8 bases match TRBD2. In germline, CDR1 is LNHNV, CDR2 YYDKDF (reference sequence). The CDR3 totals 15 residues. Trimming removed 6 bases from V and 5 bases from J; junction bases left unmatched: 12.

The table lists this clonotype with many counts. This chain joins TRBV5-1 and TRBJ1-6; D not resolved. CDR1 is SGHRS and CDR2 is YFSETQ in the germline V gene. The CDR3 length is 16 residues. V was shortened by 0 bases and J by 1 base, with 8 bases between the two germline ends. The DNA for the CDR3 is TGCGCCAGCAGCTTGGGGGGAAATTCCTATAATTCACCCCTCCACTTT. It codes for CASSLGGNSYNSPLHF.

The rearrangement uses TRBV5-1 and TRBJ2-7, with 7 bases aligning to TRBD1. J lost 2 bases, V lost 0 bases, and 5 bases had no gene match. CDR1 and CDR2 (germline): SGHRS, YFSETQ. There are 15 residues in the CDR3. The CDR3 sequence: CASSLAGTAPYEQYF. The CDR3 DNA follows: TGCGCCAGCAGCTTGGCTGGGACAGCACCCTACGAGCAGTACTTC.

This clonotype has just a few counts. The V and J genes are TRBV15 and TRBJ2-7; TRBD1 matches 8 bases. The CDR3 extends over 17 amino acids. Looked up from germline, CDR1 is LNHNV and CDR2 is YYDKDF (reference sequence). Trimming took 1 base from V and 0 from J; bases not matched to a gene: 8. The CDR3 DNA sequence: TGTGCCACCAGCAGAGTAGTCGGGACAGGTACCTCCTACGAGCAGTACTTC. Translation gives CATSRVVGTGTSYEQYF.

This clonotype turned up a few times. This chain uses TRBV6-1 with TRBJ2-3; perhaps D is TRBD1 or TRBD2 (6 bases each). Trimming cost V 8 bases and J 6 bases, with 18 bases left between them. This CDR3 region has 14 residues. CDR1 and CDR2 from the germline V gene are MNHNS and SASEGT. As DNA, the CDR3 is TGTGCCAGCTATAGAGGGGGGACTTGGGATACGCAGTATTTT. As protein: CASYRGGTWDTQYF.

This clonotype was observed many times. The V gene is TRBV5-1, the J gene TRBJ2-1; 8 bases are shared with TRBD2. There are 17 residues in the CDR3. CDR1 is SGHRS, CDR2 YFSETQ, per germline. Trimming removed 4 bases from V and 2 bases from J; junction bases left unmatched: 11. The CDR3 sequence is CASSPGAGGLPYNEQFF. For the CDR3, the DNA is TGCGCCAGCAGCCCCGGGGCGGGGGGCTTGCCCTACAATGAGCAGTTCTTC.

Only a few counts were recorded for this clonotype. The chain couples TRBV27 to TRBJ2-5; 9 bases match TRBD2. Trimming at V came to 5 bases and at J to 5 bases, leaving 6 bases not matched to a gene. Germline V CDR1 and CDR2: MNHEY, SMNVEV (reference sequence). CDR3 length: 14 amino acids. The CDR3 loop is CASSPRGGLETQYF. In DNA, the CDR3 is TGTGCCAGCAGTCCGCGGGGGGGCCTGGAGACCCAGTACTTC.

The chain is built from TRBV4-3 and TRBJ2-1; no clear D. Germline values: CDR1 LGHNA, CDR2 YSLEER. The CDR3 sequence is 12 residues long. V lost 1 base and J lost 15, with 13 bases in between. The CDR3, as DNA: TGCGCCAGCAGCCAAGGTGCGTCTAATCCGTTCTTC. This encodes CASSQGASNPFF.

The sample holds many counts of this clonotype. The chain recombines TRBV5-5 with TRBJ2-2; possible D gene TRBD2, 5 bases. Deletions cut 0 bases from V and 5 bases from J, with 5 bases between. Per germline, CDR1 SGHKS and CDR2 YYEKEE (reference sequence). CDR3 length equals 13 residues. The DNA of the CDR3 is TGTGCCAGCAGCTTGGTAGCGACCGGGGAGCTGTTTTTT. Translating gives CASSLVATGELFF.